This is a list of T cell receptor beta chains from one sample in a study of T cell responses to AZD1222 COVID-19 vaccine. Sequencing was performed with immunoSEQ multiplex PCR; in TCRdb, only in-frame clones are kept and a portion is missing. The table lists roughly 50,000 clones, nearly 90% of them singletons, with just under 4% in the top ten. Sequences were derived from peripheral blood, sampled on day 0 of AZD1222 vaccination. The receptors were gathered from an adult in good health. Both conserved end residues are part of each CDR3. The D gene is left open where the match is weak. Some rows have no size entry. The others give once, few or many, or a class for an expanded clone.

V gene	D gene	J gene	clone size	CDR3 protein	CDR3 DNA
TRBV7-9	TRBD1	TRBJ1-4	-	CASSRLWTGEKLFF	TGTGCCAGCAGCCGGCTTTGGACAGGGGAAAAACTGTTTTTT
TRBV12-3/TRBV12-4	-	TRBJ1-1	-	CASIMRGTEAFF	TGTGCCAGCATAATGAGGGGCACTGAAGCTTTCTTT
TRBV7-2	-	TRBJ1-2	few	CASSLGRGMGLHGYTF	TGTGCCAGCAGCTTAGGGAGGGGGATGGGGCTCCATGGCTACACCTTC
TRBV11-2	-	TRBJ1-1	-	CASSLGVAGSATTEAFF	TGTGCCAGCAGCTTAGGGGTCGCGGGTTCCGCAACCACTGAAGCTTTCTTT
TRBV27	-	TRBJ1-6	-	CASSFESRTPLHF	TGTGCCAGCAGTTTTGAATCAAGAACACCCCTCCACTTT
TRBV10-3	TRBD1	TRBJ2-7	-	CAISESWTGSYEQYF	TGTGCCATCAGTGAGTCGTGGACAGGGTCCTACGAGCAGTACTTC
TRBV6-2/TRBV6-3	-	TRBJ1-2	-	CASSPTGANYGYTF	TGTGCCAGCAGTCCGACAGGAGCTAACTATGGCTACACCTTC
TRBV25-1	-	TRBJ1-2	-	CASKGLGSYTF	TGTGCCAGCAAGGGCCTCGGTAGCTACACCTTC
TRBV10-2	-	TRBJ1-1	-	CASSESMLGPLNTEAFF	TGCGCCAGCAGTGAGAGTATGTTGGGACCGCTGAACACTGAAGCTTTCTTT
TRBV7-9	-	TRBJ2-5	-	CASSYSSGAGETQYF	TGTGCCAGCAGCTATAGCTCTGGGGCCGGAGAGACCCAGTACTTC
TRBV7-2	-	TRBJ2-2	-	CASSLAQGLNTGELFF	TGTGCCAGCAGCTTAGCGCAGGGGTTGAACACCGGGGAGCTGTTTTTT
TRBV24-1	-	TRBJ2-2	-	CATSEAGIPGELFF	TGTGCCACCAGTGAAGCCGGGATTCCCGGGGAGCTGTTTTTT
TRBV10-3	-	TRBJ1-2	-	CATKGVLDYGYTF	TGTGCCACAAAAGGGGTCTTGGACTATGGCTACACCTTC
TRBV9	TRBD2	TRBJ2-7	-	CASSAGGAAFEQYF	TGTGCCAGCAGCGCCGGGGGGGCCGCCTTTGAGCAGTACTTC
TRBV13	-	TRBJ2-7	few	CASSIYRDLGTYEQYF	TGTGCCAGCAGCATTTACCGGGACTTGGGTACCTACGAGCAGTACTTC
TRBV6-6	-	TRBJ1-2	-	CASTKTDYYGYTF	TGTGCCAGCACCAAGACCGACTACTATGGCTACACCTTC
TRBV5-5	-	TRBJ1-2	-	CASSLEASGGYGYTF	TGTGCCAGCAGCTTGGAGGCCAGCGGGGGCTATGGCTACACCTTC